This is a list of T cell receptor beta chains from one sample in a study of T-cell reconstitution after alpha-beta-depleted transplantation in children. MiXCR was run by TCRdb on the PCR reads, yielding one entry per CDR3 protein. The table includes about 8,700 distinct CDR3 sequences, approximately 15% detected once. Material: PBMCs, mostly from graft donor cells, obtained 60 days after TCRalphabeta/CD19-depleted stem cell transplant. The receptors come from a male patient aged 10 to 17 who had a stem cell transplant for acute lymphoblastic leukemia, so the T cells may come from the graft donor. CDR3s include the opening cysteine and the closing phenylalanine or tryptophan. The D gene is left open where the match is weak. Only part of the rows carry a size: once, few, many, or a class if the clone is expanded.

len: 17; abundance: -; d_gene: -; v_gene: TRBV20-1; j_gene: TRBJ1-6; CDR3nt: TGCAGTGCTAGGGGCCATGGGGCGAACTCCTATAATTCACCCCTCCACTTT; CDR3aa: CSARGHGANSYNSPLHF
len: 14; abundance: many; d_gene: -; v_gene: TRBV2; j_gene: TRBJ1-1; CDR3nt: TGTGCCAGCAGTGTCCAGGGTGGGAGCACTGAAGCTTTCTTT; CDR3aa: CASSVQGGSTEAFF
len: 16; abundance: medium-sized; d_gene: -; v_gene: TRBV2; j_gene: TRBJ1-5; CDR3nt: TGTGCCAGCAACGCCTGGAGGGGCGGTAGCAATCAGCCCCAGCATTTT; CDR3aa: CASNAWRGGSNQPQHF
len: 14; abundance: many; d_gene: TRBD1; v_gene: TRBV7-9; j_gene: TRBJ2-2; CDR3nt: TGTGCCAGCAGCTCCGCAGGGGGCACCGGGGAGCTGTTTTTT; CDR3aa: CASSSAGGTGELFF
len: 16; abundance: many; d_gene: -; v_gene: TRBV4-3; j_gene: TRBJ1-5; CDR3nt: TGCGCCAGCAGCCTCCGGTGGGGGGGCAGCAATCAGCCCCAGCATTTT; CDR3aa: CASSLRWGGSNQPQHF
len: 16; abundance: many; d_gene: TRBD2; v_gene: TRBV7-2; j_gene: TRBJ2-7; CDR3nt: TGTGTACGGGAGGCTAGCGGGACCCAAAACTACTACGAGCAGTACTTC; CDR3aa: CVREASGTQNYYEQYF
len: 14; abundance: many; d_gene: TRBD1; v_gene: TRBV2; j_gene: TRBJ2-7; CDR3nt: TGTGCCAGCAGGGGGGACAGGGGCTCCTACGAGCAGTACTTC; CDR3aa: CASRGDRGSYEQYF
len: 15; abundance: many; d_gene: TRBD1; v_gene: TRBV5-6; j_gene: TRBJ2-3; CDR3nt: TGTGCCAGCAGCTTCTGGGACAGGGGGCCAGATACGCAGTATTTT; CDR3aa: CASSFWDRGPDTQYF
len: 15; abundance: many; d_gene: -; v_gene: TRBV9; j_gene: TRBJ2-3; CDR3nt: TGTGCCAGCAGCGTAGTAGGGGAAGGGTCAGATACGCAGTATTTT; CDR3aa: CASSVVGEGSDTQYF
len: 15; abundance: many; d_gene: TRBD1; v_gene: TRBV5-1; j_gene: TRBJ1-1; CDR3nt: TGCGCCAGCAGCCTTACGGGACAGGGTGTCACTGAAGCTTTCTTT; CDR3aa: CASSLTGQGVTEAFF
len: 15; abundance: many; d_gene: -; v_gene: TRBV20-1; j_gene: TRBJ1-5; CDR3nt: TGCAGTGCTAGAGGCTCGGGGGCGAGGGATCAGCCCCAGCATTTT; CDR3aa: CSARGSGARDQPQHF
len: 13; abundance: many; d_gene: -; v_gene: TRBV24-1; j_gene: TRBJ1-2; CDR3nt: TGTGCCACCAGAGGTACACCCAACTATGGCTACACCTTC; CDR3aa: CATRGTPNYGYTF
len: 11; abundance: -; d_gene: TRBD1; v_gene: TRBV2; j_gene: TRBJ2-5; CDR3nt: TGTGCCAGCAGGGACAGGGGGTCCCAGTACTTC; CDR3aa: CASRDRGSQYF
len: 15; abundance: many; d_gene: TRBD2; v_gene: TRBV25-1; j_gene: TRBJ2-7; CDR3nt: TGTGCCAGCAGTGTTAAACTAGCGGGAGCGGACGAGCAGTACTTC; CDR3aa: CASSVKLAGADEQYF
len: 16; abundance: many; d_gene: -; v_gene: TRBV19; j_gene: TRBJ1-2; CDR3nt: TGTGCCAGTAGTATACGGATCGACAGGACCGGGTCTGGCTACACCTTC; CDR3aa: CASSIRIDRTGSGYTF
len: 12; abundance: many; d_gene: -; v_gene: TRBV12-3/TRBV12-4; j_gene: TRBJ2-1; CDR3nt: TGTGCCAGCAGTTTGAGGGGGAATGAGCAGTTCTTC; CDR3aa: CASSLRGNEQFF
len: 12; abundance: once; d_gene: -; v_gene: TRBV16; j_gene: TRBJ2-7; CDR3nt: TGTGCCAGCAGCCAATCCAACTACGAGCAGTACTTC; CDR3aa: CASSQSNYEQYF
len: 14; abundance: many; d_gene: -; v_gene: TRBV20-1; j_gene: TRBJ2-1; CDR3nt: TGCAGTGCTAGAGATGCTAGCTCCTACAATGAGCAGTTCTTC; CDR3aa: CSARDASSYNEQFF
len: 15; abundance: many; d_gene: TRBD2; v_gene: TRBV5-1; j_gene: TRBJ2-1; CDR3nt: TGCGCCAGCAGCTCCGGACTAGTAGGGCCTAATGAGCAGTTCTTC; CDR3aa: CASSSGLVGPNEQFF
len: 16; abundance: many; d_gene: -; v_gene: TRBV4-1; j_gene: TRBJ1-5; CDR3nt: TGCGCCAGCAGCCAAGCTCCAGGGCAGAGCAATCAGCCCCAGCATTTT; CDR3aa: CASSQAPGQSNQPQHF
len: 15; abundance: many; d_gene: TRBD2; v_gene: TRBV18; j_gene: TRBJ2-1; CDR3nt: TGTGCCAGCTCACCCGGACTAGCGAAGTACAATGAGCAGTTCTTC; CDR3aa: CASSPGLAKYNEQFF
len: 16; abundance: many; d_gene: -; v_gene: TRBV12-3/TRBV12-4; j_gene: TRBJ2-6; CDR3nt: TGTGCCAGCAGTTTGTACTTAGATTCTGGGGCCAACGTCCTGACTTTC; CDR3aa: CASSLYLDSGANVLTF
len: 20; abundance: many; d_gene: -; v_gene: TRBV5-1; j_gene: TRBJ2-7; CDR3nt: TGCGCCAGCAGCTCCCCCCCGGGACGCATGGGACTTCTTAGCGCCTACGAGCAGTACTTC; CDR3aa: CASSSPPGRMGLLSAYEQYF
len: 14; abundance: -; d_gene: TRBD1; v_gene: TRBV18; j_gene: TRBJ2-7; CDR3nt: TGTGCCAGCTCATCCGGGACAGGGGGCTACGAGCAGTACTTC; CDR3aa: CASSSGTGGYEQYF
len: 12; abundance: -; d_gene: -; v_gene: TRBV12-3/TRBV12-4; j_gene: TRBJ1-4; CDR3nt: TGTGCCAGCAGTTTTGGTCGAGAAAAACTGTTTTTT; CDR3aa: CASSFGREKLFF
len: 13; abundance: many; d_gene: -; v_gene: TRBV9; j_gene: TRBJ1-2; CDR3nt: TGTGCCAGCACCTTGGGGGCTAACTATGGCTACACCTTC; CDR3aa: CASTLGANYGYTF
len: 14; abundance: few; d_gene: TRBD2; v_gene: TRBV20-1; j_gene: TRBJ2-5; CDR3nt: TGCAGTGCTAGGACTAGCGGGGGTAAAGAGACCCAGTACTTC; CDR3aa: CSARTSGGKETQYF
len: 12; abundance: many; d_gene: -; v_gene: TRBV12-3/TRBV12-4; j_gene: TRBJ2-7; CDR3nt: TGTGCCAGCAGTCGATACCTAAGTAACCAGTACTTC; CDR3aa: CASSRYLSNQYF
len: 18; abundance: many; d_gene: TRBD1; v_gene: TRBV27; j_gene: TRBJ2-1; CDR3nt: TGTGCCAGCAGTTTATCGAACTATCCGGGACAGGGGGGCAATGAGCAGTTCTTC; CDR3aa: CASSLSNYPGQGGNEQFF
len: 14; abundance: many; d_gene: -; v_gene: TRBV6-5; j_gene: TRBJ2-3; CDR3nt: TGTGCCAGCAGGCCCGGGACCCGGGCGGATACGCAGTATTTT; CDR3aa: CASRPGTRADTQYF
len: 19; abundance: many; d_gene: -; v_gene: TRBV11-2; j_gene: TRBJ1-6; CDR3nt: TGTGCCAGCAGCCCCTTAGGATTGGTTGATAGATTGGGGCATTCACCCCTCCACTTT; CDR3aa: CASSPLGLVDRLGHSPLHF
len: 15; abundance: many; d_gene: -; v_gene: TRBV11-3; j_gene: TRBJ2-1; CDR3nt: TGTGCCAGCAGCTTAGGTAGCGCTTCCTACAATGAGCAGTTCTTC; CDR3aa: CASSLGSASYNEQFF
len: 16; abundance: many; d_gene: -; v_gene: TRBV7-9; j_gene: TRBJ1-2; CDR3nt: TGTGCCAGCAGCTCTGGGGGACTCGGACAGCCCGGAGGCTACACCTTC; CDR3aa: CASSSGGLGQPGGYTF
len: 17; abundance: -; d_gene: -; v_gene: TRBV7-9; j_gene: TRBJ1-4; CDR3nt: TGTGCCATCGGCTTGGGGCCCCCCTCAGGGAGAGATGAAAAACTGTTTTTT; CDR3aa: CAIGLGPPSGRDEKLFF
len: 16; abundance: many; d_gene: -; v_gene: TRBV19; j_gene: TRBJ1-1; CDR3nt: TGTGCCAGTAGTATGCGATCCGGGGGCTCGAACACTGAAGCTTTCTTT; CDR3aa: CASSMRSGGSNTEAFF
len: 19; abundance: medium-sized; d_gene: -; v_gene: TRBV3-1; j_gene: TRBJ2-7; CDR3nt: TGTGCCAGCAGCCATTCACGGAGGGGGAAAGCGGGCGTCCTCTACGAGCAGTACTTC; CDR3aa: CASSHSRRGKAGVLYEQYF
len: 16; abundance: many; d_gene: TRBD2; v_gene: TRBV19; j_gene: TRBJ2-3; CDR3nt: TGTGCCAGTAGTATGATTCCTAGCGGTTACACAGATACGCAGTATTTT; CDR3aa: CASSMIPSGYTDTQYF
len: 14; abundance: few; d_gene: -; v_gene: TRBV5-6; j_gene: TRBJ1-2; CDR3nt: TGTGCCATGAGCCCCCGGGACTTGAACTATGGCTACACCTTC; CDR3aa: CAMSPRDLNYGYTF
len: 13; abundance: many; d_gene: -; v_gene: TRBV5-4; j_gene: TRBJ2-1; CDR3nt: TGTGCCAGCAGCGTTCGGGACTACAATGAGCAGTTCTTC; CDR3aa: CASSVRDYNEQFF
len: 17; abundance: many; d_gene: TRBD1; v_gene: TRBV7-9; j_gene: TRBJ1-5; CDR3nt: TGTGCCAGCAGCTTATCATTGGGACAGGGGGGAGGTCAGCCCCAGCATTTT; CDR3aa: CASSLSLGQGGGQPQHF
len: 19; abundance: many; d_gene: -; v_gene: TRBV18; j_gene: TRBJ2-2; CDR3nt: TGTGCCAGCTCACCACGGCTGCCAGATTACCTAAGGAACACCGGGGAGCTGTTTTTT; CDR3aa: CASSPRLPDYLRNTGELFF
len: 19; abundance: many; d_gene: -; v_gene: TRBV5-1; j_gene: TRBJ2-7; CDR3nt: TGCGCCAGCAGCTCGGGGCCCTCCCTGGACAGGAGGGGATCCTACGAGCAGTACTTC; CDR3aa: CASSSGPSLDRRGSYEQYF
len: 13; abundance: many; d_gene: TRBD1; v_gene: TRBV25-1; j_gene: TRBJ2-3; CDR3nt: TGTGCCAGCAGTCTGAGGACAGGGTGGACGCAGTATTTT; CDR3aa: CASSLRTGWTQYF
len: 13; abundance: many; d_gene: -; v_gene: TRBV28; j_gene: TRBJ1-5; CDR3nt: TGTGCCAGCAGTTTAAGAGGGCGACAGCCCCAGCATTTT; CDR3aa: CASSLRGRQPQHF
len: 14; abundance: -; d_gene: TRBD2; v_gene: TRBV10-3; j_gene: TRBJ2-1; CDR3nt: TGTGCCATCAGGCGGGCTAGCGGTGACAATGAGCAGTTCTTC; CDR3aa: CAIRRASGDNEQFF
len: 12; abundance: many; d_gene: TRBD1; v_gene: TRBV5-5; j_gene: TRBJ1-5; CDR3nt: TGTGCCAGCAGCTTGGGACAGGGGGGACAGCATTTT; CDR3aa: CASSLGQGGQHF
len: 15; abundance: once; d_gene: TRBD2; v_gene: TRBV6-1; j_gene: TRBJ2-7; CDR3nt: TGTGCCAGCAGCTGGACTAGCGGAGCTGCCTACGAGCAGTACTTC; CDR3aa: CASSWTSGAAYEQYF
len: 14; abundance: many; d_gene: TRBD1; v_gene: TRBV5-1; j_gene: TRBJ1-1; CDR3nt: TGCGCCAGCAGACCAAGTCGGGACAGGTTTGAAGCTTTCTTT; CDR3aa: CASRPSRDRFEAFF
len: 11; abundance: many; d_gene: -; v_gene: TRBV11-3; j_gene: TRBJ2-3; CDR3nt: TGTGCCAGCGAGACAGCAGATACGCAGTATTTT; CDR3aa: CASETADTQYF
len: 13; abundance: -; d_gene: -; v_gene: TRBV5-8; j_gene: TRBJ1-3; CDR3nt: TGTGCCAGCAGCTTGAAGTCTGGAAACACCATATATTTT; CDR3aa: CASSLKSGNTIYF
len: 15; abundance: many; d_gene: TRBD2; v_gene: TRBV5-1; j_gene: TRBJ2-1; CDR3nt: TGCGCCAGCAGCTTACCGGGACTAGGTTTCGATGAGCAGTTCTTC; CDR3aa: CASSLPGLGFDEQFF
len: 15; abundance: many; d_gene: -; v_gene: TRBV9; j_gene: TRBJ2-1; CDR3nt: TGTGCCAGCAGCGTAAGTCCAGATTCCTACAATGAGCAGTTCTTC; CDR3aa: CASSVSPDSYNEQFF
len: 14; abundance: many; d_gene: TRBD1; v_gene: TRBV6-1; j_gene: TRBJ1-2; CDR3nt: TGTGCCAGCATATCAAGGACAGGGGGATATGGCTACACCTTC; CDR3aa: CASISRTGGYGYTF